The 21 T cell receptor beta chains presented below share a single source sample, sequenced in a study of blood T cell repertoires in COVID-19. This table comes from immunoSEQ multiplex PCR, and its TCRdb copy is limited to in-frame clones, with some not included. Here the sample spans roughly 120,000 clones, roughly nine tenths being singletons. Specimen: peripheral blood. The origin of the receptors is a man in his sixties or seventies who had recovered from COVID-19.

The CDR3 protein is CASSLRGGIYGYTF. The CDR3 region has the DNA TGTGCCAGCAGCCTTCGGGGAGGGATCTATGGCTACACCTTC. The chain has TRBV9 and TRBJ1-2; D remains ambiguous. Germline values: CDR1 SGDLS, CDR2 YYNGEE. This CDR3 has 14 residues. Trimming pared 4 bases from V and 4 bases from J, leaving 14 bases between.

V gene TRBV2 combines with J gene TRBJ1-2; D possibly corresponds to TRBD1 (6 bases). V was shortened by 5 bases and J by 1 base, with 14 bases between the two germline ends. CDR3 length: 15 residues. Germline V gives CDR1 SNHLY, CDR2 FYNNEI. CDR3 sequence reads: CASSLGGEVNYGYTF. The CDR3 DNA reads TGTGCCAGCAGTCTAGGGGGGGAGGTTAACTATGGCTACACCTTC.

This chain uses TRBV5-1 with TRBJ2-1, with a possible D match to TRBD1 (6 bases). The CDR3 spans 13 residues. The germline CDR1 and CDR2 sequences are SGHRS and YFSETQ. With 2 bases removed from V and 8 bases from J, the gap between germline ends came to 11 bases. The CDR3 protein is CASSFGEGDEQFF. As DNA, the CDR3 is TGCGCCAGCAGCTTTGGAGAGGGGGATGAGCAGTTCTTC.

This chain uses TRBV28 with TRBJ2-6, with 9 positions matching TRBD1. V was pared by 6 bases and J by 7 bases, with 7 bases of the junction left unmatched. The CDR3 totals 15 residues. CDR1 is MDHEN and CDR2 is SYDVKM in the germline V gene. The CDR3 sequence: CASRSPGQGANVLTF. In nucleotides, the CDR3 is TGTGCCAGCAGAAGCCCGGGACAGGGAGCCAACGTCCTGACTTTC.

The rearrangement links TRBV27 to TRBJ1-6, with D possibly matching TRBD1 (5 bases). The CDR3 contains 15 residues. Looked up from germline, CDR1 is MNHEY and CDR2 is SMNVEV (reference sequence). Trimming left V 5 bases short and J 7 bases short, with 15 bases between. CDR3 amino acids: CASSIQALGNSPLHF. CDR3 DNA: TGTGCCAGCAGTATACAGGCCCTGGGAAATTCACCCCTCCACTTT.

This chain joins TRBV6-5 and TRBJ2-5; D is unresolved. The V gene lost 7 bases and the J gene lost 5 bases, with 14 bases spanning the gap. CDR3 length: 13 amino acids. CDR1 is MNHEY, CDR2 SVGAGI, per germline. The DNA of the CDR3 is TGTGCCAGCACCAACAGTGGAATTGAGACCCAGTACTTC. It specifies CASTNSGIETQYF.

J is TRBJ1-2 and V is TRBV7-3, with 8 bases lining up with TRBD1. V shed 5 bases and J 3 bases; nucleotides not matched to a gene: 8. The CDR3 runs 15 residues. Germline V gene lookup returns CDR1 SGHTA and CDR2 FQGTGA. This CDR3 reads CASSPQGASYYGYTF. The CDR3 bases are TGTGCCAGCAGCCCCCAGGGGGCGAGTTACTATGGCTACACCTTC.

V usage is TRBV5-1 and J usage is TRBJ2-1; TRBD1 matches 8 bases. V lost 10 bases, J lost 7 bases, and 10 bases stayed unmatched. This CDR3 spans 13 amino acids. Germline V gene sequence: CDR1 SGHRS, CDR2 YFSETQ. This CDR3 reads CASHRGAENEQFF. The CDR3, as DNA: TGCGCCTCGCACAGGGGGGCGGAAAATGAGCAGTTCTTC. The full variable domain, rest sourced from reference TRBV5-1 and TRBJ2-1, is KAGVTQTPRYLIKTRGQQVTLSCSPISGHRSVSWYQQTPGQGLQFLFEYFSETQRNKGNFPGRFSGRQFSNSRSEMNVSTLELGDSALYLCASHRGAENEQFFGPGTRLTVL.

A few counts support this clone. The chain couples TRBV10-3 to TRBJ1-1; D gene ambiguous. V lost 6 bases, J lost 0 bases, and 14 bases lay in between. CDR1 and CDR2 from the germline V gene are ENHRY and SYGVKD. CDR3 length: 15 amino acids. The CDR3 here is CAISIGGFMNTEAFF. CDR3 in DNA: TGTGCCATCAGCATCGGAGGGTTCATGAACACTGAAGCTTTCTTT.

The V call is TRBV28, the J call TRBJ2-7; 11 nucleotides agree with TRBD1. Trimming took 5 bases from V and 4 from J; bases not matched to a gene: 13. Germline CDR1 MDHEN, CDR2 SYDVKM. This CDR3 has 17 amino acids. The CDR3 sequence: CASSPTGWTGGIYEQYF. The CDR3 DNA follows: TGTGCCAGCAGTCCGACGGGGTGGACAGGGGGCATATACGAGCAGTACTTC.

The rearrangement joins TRBV6-1 to TRBJ1-3; D is unresolved. The V gene's germline CDR1 is MNHNS and CDR2 SASEGT. This CDR3 is built from 15 residues. Trimming stripped 1 base from V and 4 bases from J, with 11 bases between. In DNA form, the CDR3 reads TGTGCCAGCAGTGAAGAGCCGCGGTCCGGAAACACCATATATTTT. Its translation is CASSEEPRSGNTIYF.

The genes are TRBV5-5 and TRBJ1-4; D is possibly TRBD1 (5 bases). The CDR3 spans 13 residues. Trimming removed 4 bases at V and 5 bases at J, with 9 bases between. The germline CDR1 and CDR2 sequences are SGHKS and YYEKEE (reference sequence). The CDR3 DNA reads as TGTGCCAGCAGCAGGGGATCCAATGAAAAACTGTTTTTT. This translates into CASSRGSNEKLFF.

This clone was detected a few times. The chain employs TRBV7-9 and TRBJ2-7, with 8 nucleotides matching TRBD1. There are 15 residues in the CDR3. Per the germline V gene, CDR1 is SEHNR and CDR2 is FQNEAQ (reference sequence). The ends lost 4 bases at V and 0 bases at J; junction bases unmatched: 5. The CDR3, as DNA: TGTGCCAGCAGCTCGCCAACAGGGGGCTCCTACGAGCAGTACTTC. Its protein product is CASSSPTGGSYEQYF. The variable domain in full, completed from reference TRBV7-9 and TRBJ2-7, reads DTGVSQNPRHKITKRGQNVTFRCDPISEHNRLYWYRQTLGQGPEFLTYFQNEAQLEKSRLLSDRFSAERPKGSFSTLEIQRTEQGDSAMYLCASSSPTGGSYEQYFGPGTRLTVT.

The chain carries TRBV12-3 or TRBV12-4 and TRBJ2-1; no clear D gene. Trimming took 1 base from V and 9 from J, leaving 7 bases between them. This CDR3 has 12 residues. CDR3 in DNA: TGTGCCAGCAGTTTAGGGGCCGGTGAGCAGTTCTTC. Translation gives CASSLGAGEQFF.

The chain is built from TRBV7-8 and TRBJ2-5, with 9 nucleotides matching TRBD2. The V gene's germline CDR1 is SGHVS and CDR2 FQNEAQ. V dropped 4 bases and J dropped 5; count of bases not matched to a gene: 14. The CDR3 has 17 residues. The CDR3: CASSSPSRLAAGETQYF. CDR3 sequence (DNA): TGTGCCAGCAGCTCCCCGTCCAGACTAGCGGCGGGGGAGACCCAGTACTTC.

This clone was picked up one time. This sequence joins TRBV5-5 and TRBJ2-2; D perhaps matches TRBD2 (6 bases). The CDR3 runs 16 residues. The V gene lost 0 bases and the J gene lost 4 bases, with 13 bases spanning the gap. Germline assignment: CDR1 SGHKS and CDR2 YYEKEE (reference sequence). The CDR3, as DNA: TGTGCCAGCAGCTTGGAGTTAGCGGAAGGCACCGGGGAGCTGTTTTTT. Residues: CASSLELAEGTGELFF. The whole variable domain, filled in from reference TRBV5-5 and TRBJ2-2, reads DAGVTQSPTHLIKTRGQQVTLRCSPISGHKSVSWYQQVLGQGPQFIFQYYEKEERGRGNFPDRFSARQFPNYSSELNVNALLLGDSALYLCASSLELAEGTGELFFGEGSRLTVL.

V usage is TRBV12-3 or TRBV12-4 and J usage is TRBJ2-1; 7 bases match TRBD1. The ends lost 6 bases at V and 3 bases at J; junction bases unmatched: 2. The CDR3 loop spans 13 amino acids. The CDR3 spells CASRQGLYNEQFF. The CDR3 DNA follows: TGTGCCAGCAGACAGGGGCTCTACAATGAGCAGTTCTTC.

The chain carries TRBV5-6 and TRBJ1-4; TRBD1 aligns across 9 bases. The germline V gene encodes CDR1 SGHDT and CDR2 YYEEEE. The CDR3 has 14 residues. Germline trimming cut 3 bases from V and 7 bases from J; bases unmatched to any gene: 4. DNA of the CDR3: TGTGCCAGCAGCTGGGACAGGGCAGCTGAAAAACTGTTTTTT. This gives the protein CASSWDRAAEKLFF.

This chain links TRBV6-2 or TRBV6-3 with TRBJ2-1; 8 nucleotides match TRBD2. With V trimmed by 6 bases and J by 6 bases, 10 bases remained unmatched. CDR1 and CDR2 from the germline V gene are MNHEY and SVGEGT. This CDR3 region has 15 residues. In DNA form, the CDR3 reads TGTGCCAGCAGCAGGGGAGCGGGAGCCGGCAATGAGCAGTTCTTC. It encodes CASSRGAGAGNEQFF.

This sequence joins TRBV28 and TRBJ1-4; 7 positions agree with TRBD1. The CDR3 is 15 residues long. V shed 6 bases and J 4 bases; nucleotides not matched to a gene: 8. Germline V gives CDR1 MDHEN, CDR2 SYDVKM. The CDR3 sequence: CASSPGAGGNEKLFF. The CDR3, as DNA: TGTGCCAGCAGCCCGGGGGCAGGGGGTAATGAAAAACTGTTTTTT.

This chain connects TRBV9 to TRBJ1-3, with TRBD1 as a possible D gene (5 bases). The germline CDR1 and CDR2 sequences are SGDLS and YYNGEE. The V gene lost 4 bases and the J gene lost 1 base, with 12 bases spanning the gap. The CDR3 extends over 15 amino acids. Here the CDR3 DNA reads TGTGCCAGCAGCCCCATGGGGCTTTCTGGAAACACCATATATTTT. Amino acids: CASSPMGLSGNTIYF.